These T cell receptor beta chains were read from a single sample in a study of T-cell memory formation after mild COVID-19. TCRdb re-called the 5' RACE reads with MiXCR, one entry per CDR3 protein. The data show 380,000 or so distinct CDR3 sequences, 13% to 15% seen once. Sequenced input: PBMCs or a T cell subset sorted from them (not recorded which). The receptors derive from a man in his late teens or twenties who had mild COVID-19 (a few samples of this study predate the infection). Cell type and time point are not known. The CDR3 runs from the conserved cysteine through the conserved F or W. The order of the fields is clone size, V gene, J gene, D gene, CDR3 protein, CDR3 DNA. D genes are given only for firm matches. Clone sizes are given selectively: once, few, many, or a class where the clone is expanded.

clone_size: few; v_call: TRBV4-2; j_call: TRBJ2-3; d_call: NA; cdr3_aa: CASSQDPGALEDTQYF; cdr3_nt: TGTGCCAGCAGCCAAGATCCCGGGGCCTTAGAGGATACGCAGTATTTT
clone_size: NA; v_call: TRBV3-1; j_call: TRBJ1-1; d_call: NA; cdr3_aa: CASRSGTLEAFF; cdr3_nt: TGTGCCAGCAGGTCCGGGACATTAGAAGCTTTCTTT
clone_size: few; v_call: TRBV29-1; j_call: TRBJ2-3; d_call: NA; cdr3_aa: CSNAEADTQYF; cdr3_nt: TGCAGCAATGCAGAGGCAGATACGCAGTATTTT
clone_size: few; v_call: TRBV29-1; j_call: TRBJ2-1; d_call: NA; cdr3_aa: CSVEESSGRSFREQFF; cdr3_nt: TGCAGCGTTGAAGAGTCAAGCGGCAGGTCGTTTCGTGAGCAGTTCTTC
clone_size: NA; v_call: TRBV28; j_call: TRBJ2-1; d_call: TRBD1; cdr3_aa: CATGQGASVEQFF; cdr3_nt: TGTGCCACCGGACAGGGGGCTAGCGTTGAGCAGTTCTTC
clone_size: many; v_call: TRBV11-2; j_call: TRBJ2-5; d_call: NA; cdr3_aa: CASRRLGETQYF; cdr3_nt: TGTGCCAGCAGACGACTGGGGGAGACCCAGTACTTC
clone_size: NA; v_call: TRBV21-1; j_call: TRBJ1-2; d_call: NA; cdr3_aa: CASSPIPHRGGDGYTF; cdr3_nt: TGTGCCAGCAGTCCTATACCTCATCGGGGGGGAGATGGCTACACCTTC
clone_size: NA; v_call: TRBV5-1; j_call: TRBJ1-6; d_call: TRBD1; cdr3_aa: CASSLGGGRNSPLHF; cdr3_nt: TGCGCCAGCAGCTTGGGAGGGGGCAGGAATTCACCCCTCCACTTT
clone_size: few; v_call: TRBV7-6; j_call: TRBJ2-2; d_call: NA; cdr3_aa: CASSLFSDRGELFF; cdr3_nt: TGTGCCAGCAGCTTATTTTCTGACCGGGGGGAGCTGTTTTTT
clone_size: few; v_call: TRBV7-2; j_call: TRBJ2-3; d_call: NA; cdr3_aa: CASSLARSAISRSDTQYF; cdr3_nt: TGTGCCAGCAGCTTAGCGCGTTCGGCTATATCGCGCTCAGATACGCAGTATTTT